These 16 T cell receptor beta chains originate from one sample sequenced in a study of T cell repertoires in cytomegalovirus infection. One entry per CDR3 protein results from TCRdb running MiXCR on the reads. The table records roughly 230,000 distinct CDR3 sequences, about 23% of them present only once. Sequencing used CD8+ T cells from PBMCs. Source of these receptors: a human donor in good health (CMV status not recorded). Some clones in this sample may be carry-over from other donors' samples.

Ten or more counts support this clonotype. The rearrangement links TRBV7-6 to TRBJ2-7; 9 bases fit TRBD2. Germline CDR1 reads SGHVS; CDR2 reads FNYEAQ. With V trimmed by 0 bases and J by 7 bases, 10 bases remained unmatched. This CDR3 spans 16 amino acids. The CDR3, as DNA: TGTGCCAGCAGCTTAGCCGCGGGGGGGAATAGAGAAGAGCAGTACTTC. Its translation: CASSLAAGGNREEQYF.

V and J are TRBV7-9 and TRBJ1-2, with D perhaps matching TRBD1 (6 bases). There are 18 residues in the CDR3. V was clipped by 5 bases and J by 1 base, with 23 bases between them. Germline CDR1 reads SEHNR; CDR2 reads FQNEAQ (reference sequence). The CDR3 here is CASSPLGGPAVYNYGYTF. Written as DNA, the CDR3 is TGTGCCAGCAGCCCCTTGGGGGGCCCAGCCGTTTATAACTATGGCTACACCTTC.

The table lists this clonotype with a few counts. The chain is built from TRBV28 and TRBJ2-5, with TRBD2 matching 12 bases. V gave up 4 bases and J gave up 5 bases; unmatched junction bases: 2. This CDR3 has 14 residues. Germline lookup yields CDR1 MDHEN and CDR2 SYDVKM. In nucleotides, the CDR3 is TGTGCCAGCAGTTGGACTAGCGGGGCGGAGACCCAGTACTTC. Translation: CASSWTSGAETQYF. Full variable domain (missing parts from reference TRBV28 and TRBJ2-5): DVKVTQSSRYLVKRTGEKVFLECVQDMDHENMFWYRQDPGLGLRLIYFSYDVKMKEKGDIPEGYSVSREKKERFSLILESASTNQTSMYLCASSWTSGAETQYFGPGTRLLVL.

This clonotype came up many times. CDR3 sequence reads: CASSRGSGSYNSPLHF. CDR3 bases: TGTGCCAGCAGCCGCGGGTCCGGGTCCTATAATTCACCCCTCCACTTT. The chain recombines TRBV7-2 with TRBJ1-6; D uncertain. Germline CDR1 is SGHTA and CDR2 is FQGNSA. Trimming shortened V by 5 bases and J by 1 base, and 12 bases separated the two germline ends. The CDR3 has 16 residues.

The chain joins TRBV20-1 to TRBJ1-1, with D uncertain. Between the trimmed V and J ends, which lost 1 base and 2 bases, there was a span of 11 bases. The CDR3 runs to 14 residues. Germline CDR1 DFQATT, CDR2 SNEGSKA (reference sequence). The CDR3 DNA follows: TGCAGTGCTAGAGTGGGTTGGGGAAACACTGAAGCTTTCTTT. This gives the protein CSARVGWGNTEAFF.

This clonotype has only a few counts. The CDR3 protein is CASSQVRRGDEAFF. The CDR3 nucleotides are TGCGCCAGCAGCCAAGTTCGGAGGGGGGATGAAGCTTTCTTT. The J gene is TRBJ1-1, the V gene TRBV4-1; possibly TRBD1 for D (6 bases). Germline loops: CDR1 MGHRA, CDR2 YSYEKL. This CDR3 has 14 residues. Trimming pared 1 base from V and 7 bases from J, leaving 13 bases between.

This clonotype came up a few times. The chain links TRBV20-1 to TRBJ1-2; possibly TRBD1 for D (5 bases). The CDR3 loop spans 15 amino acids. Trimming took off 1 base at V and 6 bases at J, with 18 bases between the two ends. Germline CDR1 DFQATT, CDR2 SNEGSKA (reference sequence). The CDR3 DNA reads TGCAGTGCTAGAGGGGTCGGGACCGAGAGGGATGGCTACACCTTC. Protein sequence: CSARGVGTERDGYTF.

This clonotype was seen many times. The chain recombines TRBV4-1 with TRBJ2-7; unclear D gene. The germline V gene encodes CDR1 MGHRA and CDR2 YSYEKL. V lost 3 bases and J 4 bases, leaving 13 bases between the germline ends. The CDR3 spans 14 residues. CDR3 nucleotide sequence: TGCGCCAGCAGCCACCGCAATCCGAGGTACGAGCAGTACTTC. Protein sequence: CASSHRNPRYEQYF.

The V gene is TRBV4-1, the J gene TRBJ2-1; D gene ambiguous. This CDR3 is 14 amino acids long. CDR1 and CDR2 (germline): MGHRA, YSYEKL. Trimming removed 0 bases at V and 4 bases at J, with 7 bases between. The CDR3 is CASSQDGWYNEQFF. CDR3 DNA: TGCGCCAGCAGCCAAGACGGCTGGTACAATGAGCAGTTCTTC.

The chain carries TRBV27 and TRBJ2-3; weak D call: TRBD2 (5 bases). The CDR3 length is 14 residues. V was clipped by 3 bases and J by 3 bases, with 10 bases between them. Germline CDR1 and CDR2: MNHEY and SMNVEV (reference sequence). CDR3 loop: CASSFYTSTDTQYF. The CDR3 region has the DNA TGTGCCAGCAGTTTTTATACTAGTACAGATACGCAGTATTTT.

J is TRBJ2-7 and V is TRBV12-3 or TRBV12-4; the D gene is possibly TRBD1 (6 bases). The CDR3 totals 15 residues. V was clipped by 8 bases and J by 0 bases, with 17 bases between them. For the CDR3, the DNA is TGTGCCAGCTCCTTACAGGGTTGGGACTCCTACGAGCAGTACTTC. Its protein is CASSLQGWDSYEQYF.

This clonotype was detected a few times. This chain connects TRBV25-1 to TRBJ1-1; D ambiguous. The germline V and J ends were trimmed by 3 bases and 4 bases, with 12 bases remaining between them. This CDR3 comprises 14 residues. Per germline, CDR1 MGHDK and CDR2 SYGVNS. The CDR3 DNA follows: TGTGCCAGCAGTGAGAGGTTCGGGGTCACTGAAGCTTTCTTT. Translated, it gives CASSERFGVTEAFF.

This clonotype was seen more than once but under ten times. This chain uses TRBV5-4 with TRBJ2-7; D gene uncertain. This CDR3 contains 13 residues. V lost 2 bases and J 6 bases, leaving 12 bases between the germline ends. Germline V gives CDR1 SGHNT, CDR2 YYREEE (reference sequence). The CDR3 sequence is CASSFHTSGEQYF. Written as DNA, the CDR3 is TGTGCCAGCAGCTTCCATACTTCAGGCGAGCAGTACTTC. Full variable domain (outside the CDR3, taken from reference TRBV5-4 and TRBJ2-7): ETGVTQSPTHLIKTRGQQVTLRCSSQSGHNTVSWYQQALGQGPQFIFQYYREEENGRGNFPPRFSGLQFPNYSSELNVNALELDDSALYLCASSFHTSGEQYFGPGTRLTVT.

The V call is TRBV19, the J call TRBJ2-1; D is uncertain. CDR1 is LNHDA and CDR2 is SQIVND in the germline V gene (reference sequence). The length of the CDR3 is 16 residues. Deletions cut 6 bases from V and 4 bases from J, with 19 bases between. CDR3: CASSYLSVSNYNEQFF. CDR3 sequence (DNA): TGTGCCAGTAGCTACCTCTCAGTTTCGAATTACAATGAGCAGTTCTTC.

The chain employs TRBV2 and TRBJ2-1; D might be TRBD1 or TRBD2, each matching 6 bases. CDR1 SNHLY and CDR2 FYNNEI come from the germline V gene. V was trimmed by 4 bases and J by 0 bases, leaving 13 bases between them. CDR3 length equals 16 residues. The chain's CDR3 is CASSVRGESSYNEQFF. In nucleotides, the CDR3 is TGTGCCAGCAGTGTTAGGGGGGAGAGCTCCTACAATGAGCAGTTCTTC.

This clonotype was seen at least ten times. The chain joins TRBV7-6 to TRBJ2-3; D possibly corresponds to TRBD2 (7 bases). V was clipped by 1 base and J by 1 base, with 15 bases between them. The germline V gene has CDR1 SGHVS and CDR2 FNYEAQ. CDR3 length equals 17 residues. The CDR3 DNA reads TGTGCCAGCAGCTTAGGTCTGTTAGGGGGGGGCACAGATACGCAGTATTTT. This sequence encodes CASSLGLLGGGTDTQYF. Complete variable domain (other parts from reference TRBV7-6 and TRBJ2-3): GAGVSQSPRYKVTKRGQDVALRCDPISGHVSLYWYRQALGQGPEFLTYFNYEAQQDKSGLPNDRFSAERPEGSISTLTIQRTEQRDSAMYRCASSLGLLGGGTDTQYFGPGTRLTVL.